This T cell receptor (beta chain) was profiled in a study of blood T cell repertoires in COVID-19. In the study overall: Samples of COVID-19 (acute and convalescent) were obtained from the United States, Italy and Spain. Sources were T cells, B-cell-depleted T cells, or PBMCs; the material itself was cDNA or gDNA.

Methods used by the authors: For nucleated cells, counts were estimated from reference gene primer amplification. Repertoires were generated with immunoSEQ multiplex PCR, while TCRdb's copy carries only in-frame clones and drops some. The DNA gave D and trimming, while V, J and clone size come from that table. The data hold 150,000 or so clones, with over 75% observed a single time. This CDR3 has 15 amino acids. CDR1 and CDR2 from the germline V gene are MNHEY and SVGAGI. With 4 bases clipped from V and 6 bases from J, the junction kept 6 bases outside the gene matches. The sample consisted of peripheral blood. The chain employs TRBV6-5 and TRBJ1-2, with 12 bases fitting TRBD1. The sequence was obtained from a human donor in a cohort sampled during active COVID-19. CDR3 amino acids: CASSWDRGRVDGYTF. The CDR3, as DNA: TGTGCCAGCAGTTGGGACAGGGGGCGGGTGGATGGCTACACCTTC.